These T cell receptor beta chains were read from a single sample in a study of T-cell reconstitution after alpha-beta-depleted transplantation in children. TCRdb processed the PCR reads anew with MiXCR; each CDR3 protein has one entry. The repertoire includes approximately 1,000,000 distinct CDR3 sequences, roughly 29% of them detected once, and 25% to 35% sits in the top ten. Here the sequenced sample was PBMCs, mostly from graft donor cells, taken 360 days after TCRalphabeta/CD19-depleted stem cell transplant. Source of these receptors: a boy younger than two who had a stem cell transplant for SCID, so the T cells may come from the graft donor. Both conserved end residues are part of each CDR3. The D gene is left open where the match is weak. Part of the rows lack a size; the others show once, few, many or a class for expanded clones.

size	D	V	J	CDR3	DNA
-	-	TRBV7-7	TRBJ2-1	CASSLVGGDHNEQFF	TGTGCCAGCAGCTTAGTAGGCGGGGATCACAATGAGCAGTTCTTC
-	TRBD1	TRBV4-3	TRBJ1-1	CASSQVVGQENTEAFF	TGCGCCAGCAGCCAAGTAGTCGGACAGGAGAACACTGAAGCTTTCTTT
-	TRBD1	TRBV7-8	TRBJ2-3	CASSSHPAGQGGTDTQYF	TGTGCCAGCAGCTCCCACCCCGCCGGACAGGGGGGGACAGATACGCAGTATTTT
few	-	TRBV2	TRBJ2-7	CASSVPRADTSYEQYF	TGTGCCAGCAGTGTTCCCCGAGCGGACACCTCCTACGAGCAGTACTTC
-	TRBD2	TRBV5-1	TRBJ2-3	CASSKGGGTDTQYF	TGCGCCAGCAGCAAGGGAGGGGGCACAGATACGCAGTATTTT
-	TRBD1	TRBV4-1	TRBJ2-7	CASSQFPGQGPYEQYF	TGCGCCAGCAGCCAATTTCCGGGACAGGGGCCCTACGAGCAGTACTTC
-	-	TRBV12-3/TRBV12-4	TRBJ2-3	CASSFGFGGGTDTQYF	TGTGCCAGCAGTTTCGGTTTTGGCGGGGGCACAGATACGCAGTATTTT
once	-	TRBV12-3/TRBV12-4	TRBJ2-7	CASSLDPGEGPRHYEQYF	TGTGCCAGCAGTTTAGATCCAGGGGAGGGGCCAAGGCACTACGAGCAGTACTTC
few	-	TRBV18	TRBJ1-1	CASSPLTENTEAFF	TGTGCCAGCTCACCCTTGACAGAAAACACTGAAGCTTTCTTT
few	-	TRBV10-3	TRBJ1-2	CAISESIGGGYGYTF	TGTGCCATCAGTGAGTCGATTGGAGGCGGCTATGGCTACACCTTC
-	-	TRBV5-1	TRBJ1-6	CASSSQFGPLHF	TGCGCCAGCAGCTCTCAATTCGGACCCCTCCACTTT